This TCR beta chain was sequenced in a study of human T cells and chemical hapten exposure. The V end lost 9 bases, the J end lost 10 bases, and 21 bases lay between the germline ends. The CDR3 extends over 14 amino acids. The germline gives CDR1 SGHTA, CDR2 FQGNSA. Stated time point: patch test 3, about 24 weeks after DPC sensitization. Treatment here: therapeutic diphenylcyclopropenone sensitization with weekly scalp DPC. The library put unique molecular identifiers onto individual cDNA molecules. MiXCR, run by TCRdb on the RACE reads, gives a single entry per CDR3 protein. The profile shows roughly 71,000 distinct CDR3 sequences, approximately 10% of them singletons.

The input for sequencing was whole blood, taken in connection with sensitization to the hapten diphenylcyclopropenone (DPC). This rearrangement joins TRBV7-2 to TRBJ2-2; D call uncertain. This receptor was identified in a woman aged 50 to 60 with alopecia areata. Some clones in this sample may be carry-over from other donors' samples. The CDR3 here is CASAYTRDTKELFF. For the CDR3, the DNA is TGTGCCAGTGCTTATACCCGAGACACCAAGGAGCTGTTTTTT.